A single sample gave rise to the 22 T cell receptor beta chains below, sequenced in a study of cytomegalovirus exposure and HLA in healthy donors. PCR employed 60 Vbeta and 13 Jbeta primers. The method was immunoSEQ multiplex PCR; TCRdb's version includes in-frame clones alone and lacks a portion of them. The top ten hold about 4.9% of the sample, which has under 200,000 clones, roughly 75% seen once. What was sequenced was PBMCs. The source of these receptors is a male donor in good health and CMV-seronegative.

This chain links TRBV7-2 with TRBJ2-7; TRBD2 matches 10 bases. The CDR3 is 15 amino acids. V gave up 5 bases and J gave up 0 bases; unmatched junction bases: 4. Germline lookup yields CDR1 SGHTA and CDR2 FQGNSA. The CDR3 loop reads CASSRTSGSSYEQYF. CDR3 in DNA: TGTGCCAGCAGCCGGACTAGCGGAAGCTCCTACGAGCAGTACTTC.

The chain uses TRBV4-2 and TRBJ2-1; tentatively, D is TRBD2 (6 bases). CDR3 length: 16 amino acids. Germline CDR1 LGHNA, CDR2 YNFKEQ. V was cut by 0 bases and J by 7 bases, with 16 bases left in between. In DNA, the CDR3 is TGTGCCAGCAGCCAAGATTGGGGACTGGTGGGTAATGAGCAGTTCTTC. Encoded protein: CASSQDWGLVGNEQFF.

V usage is TRBV18 and J usage is TRBJ2-4, with D perhaps TRBD1 (5 bases). Trimming pared 0 bases from V and 8 bases from J, leaving 14 bases between. The CDR3 length is 15 residues. The germline CDR1 and CDR2 sequences are KGHSH and LQKENI. The CDR3 sequence: CASSPPSSGSYIQYF. The CDR3, as DNA: TGTGCCAGCTCACCACCTAGTTCAGGGTCGTACATTCAGTACTTC.

V and J are TRBV4-2 and TRBJ2-1; 9 bases match TRBD1. Per germline, CDR1 LGHNA and CDR2 YNFKEQ. This CDR3 region has 18 residues. Trimming took 2 bases from V and 5 from J; bases not matched to a gene: 13. CDR3 region: CASSQTEIRTGAHNEQFF. In DNA form, the CDR3 reads TGTGCCAGCAGCCAAACCGAAATACGGACAGGGGCCCACAATGAGCAGTTCTTC.

V gene TRBV5-6 combines with J gene TRBJ1-5; perhaps TRBD1 as D (6 bases). Trimming removed 5 bases at V and 6 bases at J, with 12 bases between. The germline V gene has CDR1 SGHDT and CDR2 YYEEEE. CDR3 length equals 13 residues. CDR3 coding DNA: TGTGCCAGCAGTGTGGGGGCAGCTCAGCCCCAGCATTTT. Protein product: CASSVGAAQPQHF.

The chain employs TRBV7-3 and TRBJ2-5; TRBD1 is a possible D gene (6 bases). The germline CDR1 and CDR2 sequences are SGHTA and FQGTGA. V lost 5 bases and J lost 3, with 10 bases in between. The length of the CDR3 is 13 residues. The DNA of the CDR3 is TGTGCCAGCAGCCGACCAGGGGAAGAGACCCAGTACTTC. Translation gives CASSRPGEETQYF.

The CDR3 protein is CASSDRTSSYNEQFF. CDR3 DNA sequence: TGTGCCAGCAGTGACCGGACTAGCTCCTACAATGAGCAGTTCTTC. This chain connects TRBV25-1 to TRBJ2-1, with 7 nucleotides matching TRBD2. The germline gives CDR1 MGHDK, CDR2 SYGVNS. After removal of 3 bases from V and 0 bases from J, the junction contained 2 bases not matched to a gene. There are 15 residues in the CDR3.

In its sample, this clone was seen a few times. This CDR3 is also generated by other DNA sequences in the sample. J is TRBJ2-7 and V is TRBV19, with 11 bases aligning to TRBD1. Germline V gene lookup returns CDR1 LNHDA and CDR2 SQIVND (reference sequence). The CDR3 length is 15 residues. J lost 2 bases, V lost 4 bases, and 4 bases had no gene match. As DNA, the CDR3 is TGTGCCAGTAGTACCGGGACAGGGGGAGCCTACGAGCAGTACTTC. It yields the protein CASSTGTGGAYEQYF.

This rearrangement joins TRBV27 to TRBJ1-2, with TRBD1 matching over 7 bases. The V and J ends lost 3 bases and 5 bases, in that order; junction bases with no gene match: 15. Germline lookup yields CDR1 MNHEY and CDR2 SMNVEV (reference sequence). This CDR3 comprises 17 residues. CDR3 in amino acids: CASSFIPLDRVGYGYTF. The CDR3 coding sequence is TGTGCCAGCAGTTTTATCCCCCTTGACAGGGTAGGATATGGCTACACCTTC.

The chain employs TRBV6-1 and TRBJ1-5, with D unresolved. The CDR3 spans 13 residues. Trimming stripped 7 bases from V and 5 bases from J, with 12 bases between. Germline-derived CDR1 and CDR2 are MNHNS and SASEGT. The CDR3 DNA is TGTGCCAGCAAATTAACTGTGGATCAGCCCCAGCATTTT. Its protein is CASKLTVDQPQHF.

The chain uses TRBV5-1 and TRBJ2-3, with TRBD1 matching over 11 bases. Germline CDR1 reads SGHRS; CDR2 reads YFSETQ. V was pared by 6 bases and J by 6 bases, with 9 bases of the junction left unmatched. The CDR3 is 15 residues long. The CDR3 coding sequence is TGCGCCAGCACGCTCCGGGACAGGGGGACCGATACGCAGTATTTT. Protein: CASTLRDRGTDTQYF.

This chain links TRBV15 with TRBJ1-4; the D gene is possibly TRBD1 (5 bases). Germline-derived CDR1 and CDR2 are LNHNV and YYDKDF (reference sequence). The CDR3 loop spans 15 amino acids. The ends were cut back, 0 bases at V and 7 bases at J, with 12 bases in the middle. As DNA, the CDR3 is TGTGCCACCAGCAGAGACCCGGGGGGGAGTGAAAAACTGTTTTTT. Residues: CATSRDPGGSEKLFF.

The chain is built from TRBV27 and TRBJ1-2, with D maybe TRBD1 (6 bases). This CDR3 is built from 17 residues. The V and J ends lost 0 bases and 1 base respectively, with 15 bases between them. Germline V lookup: CDR1 MNHEY, CDR2 SMNVEV (reference sequence). The CDR3 loop is CASSLSIGQGINYGYTF. CDR3 coding DNA: TGTGCCAGCAGTTTATCGATAGGTCAGGGGATTAACTATGGCTACACCTTC.

This clone was detected only a few times. DNA of the CDR3: TGTGCCAGCAGCCTTAGGGACAGCCAGCCCCAGCATTTT. Protein sequence: CASSLRDSQPQHF. The rearrangement joins TRBV7-2 to TRBJ1-5, with 7 bases that match TRBD1. The CDR3 runs to 13 residues. The germline CDR1 and CDR2 sequences are SGHTA and FQGNSA. The V segment lost 5 bases and the J segment 7 bases; nucleotides outside the gene matches: 5.

The V gene is TRBV23-1, the J gene TRBJ2-1; D is possibly TRBD1 (5 bases). TRBV23-1 is placed among ORFs of uncertain function. V dropped 7 bases and J dropped 0 bases, with 19 bases sitting between them. This CDR3 is built from 17 residues. The CDR3 loop is CASISKRTPSSYNEQFF. In DNA, the CDR3 is TGCGCCAGCATTTCCAAACGGACACCCAGCTCCTACAATGAGCAGTTCTTC.

The V call is TRBV2, the J call TRBJ1-5; D perhaps matches TRBD1 (5 bases). The CDR3 runs to 11 residues. V gave up 8 bases and J gave up 5 bases, with 7 bases separating them. Germline V gene data show CDR1 as SNHLY and CDR2 as FYNNEI. This CDR3 reads CASGGDQPQHF. CDR3 sequence (DNA): TGTGCCAGCGGGGGGGATCAGCCCCAGCATTTT.

A few counts support this clone. The chain links TRBV19 to TRBJ2-6, with 9 bases lining up with TRBD1. CDR3 length: 17 residues. V dropped 8 bases and J dropped 4; count of bases not matched to a gene: 12. Germline assignment: CDR1 LNHDA and CDR2 SQIVND (reference sequence). The CDR3 sequence is CASGPGQGLAGANVLTF. CDR3 nucleotide sequence: TGTGCCAGTGGACCGGGACAGGGCTTGGCGGGGGCCAACGTCCTGACTTTC.

The CDR3 here is CASSSWLVHNEQFF. The DNA for the CDR3 is TGTGCCAGCAGCTCCTGGCTGGTCCACAATGAGCAGTTCTTC. The chain recombines TRBV7-8 with TRBJ2-1; D gene unclear. The CDR3 is made up of 14 amino acids. Germline CDR1 is SGHVS and CDR2 is FQNEAQ. The V end lost 4 bases, the J end lost 5 bases, and 12 bases lay between the germline ends.

Of note for this clone: One end of the junction fails to match germline, which may point to a read error. The chain has TRBV7-9 and TRBJ2-7; a weak D match, TRBD2 (6 bases). Germline loops: CDR1 SEHNR, CDR2 FQNEAQ (reference sequence). The CDR3 is 15 residues long. CDR3 residues: CSSSLGGGIHYEQYF. The CDR3 region has the DNA TGTTCCAGCAGCCTGGGCGGAGGGATCCACTACGAGCAGTACTTC.

Worth noting for this clone: One end of the junction is discordant with germline, which a read error may explain. The rearrangement links TRBV7-2 to TRBJ2-1; 11 nucleotides agree with TRBD2. The CDR3 covers 15 residues. Germline lookup yields CDR1 SGHTA and CDR2 FQGNSA. Here the CDR3 reads CASILLAGGINEQFF. The CDR3 DNA sequence: TGTGCCAGCATCTTATTAGCGGGAGGGATAAATGAGCAGTTCTTC.

A word on this clone: The same CDR3 also results from other DNA sequences found in this sample. The chain has TRBV5-1 and TRBJ2-3; no reliable D call. Trimming left V 1 base short and J 0 bases short, with 6 bases between. CDR3 length: 14 amino acids. Per the germline V gene, CDR1 is SGHRS and CDR2 is YFSETQ. The CDR3 coding sequence is TGCGCCAGCAGCTTGCGCCAGAGCACAGATACGCAGTATTTT. Translated: CASSLRQSTDTQYF.

The rearrangement joins TRBV7-8 to TRBJ1-2; D possibly corresponds to TRBD1 (6 bases). V lost 1 base and J 6 bases, leaving 18 bases between the germline ends. CDR1 and CDR2 (germline): SGHVS, FQNEAQ. The CDR3 sequence is 16 residues long. CDR3 protein: CASSLVSGGAKDGYTF. Here the CDR3 DNA reads TGTGCCAGCAGCTTAGTTTCTGGGGGCGCCAAGGATGGCTACACCTTC.